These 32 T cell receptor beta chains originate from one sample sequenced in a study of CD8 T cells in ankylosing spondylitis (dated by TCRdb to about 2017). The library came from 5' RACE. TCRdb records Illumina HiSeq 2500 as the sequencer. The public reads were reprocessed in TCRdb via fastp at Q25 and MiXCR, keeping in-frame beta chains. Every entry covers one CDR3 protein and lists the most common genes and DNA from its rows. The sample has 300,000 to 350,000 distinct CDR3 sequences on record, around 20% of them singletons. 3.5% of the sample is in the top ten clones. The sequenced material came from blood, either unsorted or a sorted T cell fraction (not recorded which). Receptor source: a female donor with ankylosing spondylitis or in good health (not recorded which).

CDR3 region: CAWSYRLANEQFF. The CDR3 bases are TGTGCCTGGAGTTACAGACTAGCCAATGAGCAGTTCTTC. This chain uses TRBV30 with TRBJ2-1, with 7 bases matching TRBD2. The CDR3 runs to 13 residues. V was clipped by 2 bases and J by 6 bases; unmatched bases: 4. Germline V gene sequence: CDR1 GTSNPN, CDR2 SVGIG (reference sequence). Looking up the rest from reference TRBV30 and TRBJ2-1 gives the full variable domain: SQTIHQWPATLVQPVGSPLSLECTVEGTSNPNLYWYRQAAGRGLQLLFYSVGIGQISSEVPQNLSASRPQDRQFILSSKKLLLSDSGFYLCAWSYRLANEQFFGPGTRLTVL.

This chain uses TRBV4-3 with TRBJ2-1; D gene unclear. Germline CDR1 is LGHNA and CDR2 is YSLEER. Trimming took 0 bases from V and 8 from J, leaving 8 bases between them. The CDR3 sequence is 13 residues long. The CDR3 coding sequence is TGCGCCAGCAGCCAAGATGTTTGGGATGAGCAGTTCTTC. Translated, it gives CASSQDVWDEQFF.

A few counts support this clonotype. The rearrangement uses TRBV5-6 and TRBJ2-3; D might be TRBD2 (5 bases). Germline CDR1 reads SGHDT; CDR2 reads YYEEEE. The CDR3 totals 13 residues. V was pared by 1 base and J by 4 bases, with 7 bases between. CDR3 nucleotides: TGTGCCAGCAGCTTGCTGGACTCAGATACGCAGTATTTT. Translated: CASSLLDSDTQYF.

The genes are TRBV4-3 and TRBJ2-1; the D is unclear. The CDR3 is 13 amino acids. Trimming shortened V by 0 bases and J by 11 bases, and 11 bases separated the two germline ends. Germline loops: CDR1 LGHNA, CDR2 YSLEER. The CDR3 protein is CASSQDFAVQQFF. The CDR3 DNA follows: TGCGCCAGCAGCCAAGACTTCGCGGTACAGCAGTTCTTC.

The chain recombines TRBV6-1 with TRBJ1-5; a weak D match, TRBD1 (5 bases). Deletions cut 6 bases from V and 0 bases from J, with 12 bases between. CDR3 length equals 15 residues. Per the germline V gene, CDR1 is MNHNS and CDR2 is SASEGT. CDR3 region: CASRRGVYSNQPQHF. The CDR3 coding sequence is TGTGCCAGCAGACGAGGGGTGTATAGCAATCAGCCCCAGCATTTT.

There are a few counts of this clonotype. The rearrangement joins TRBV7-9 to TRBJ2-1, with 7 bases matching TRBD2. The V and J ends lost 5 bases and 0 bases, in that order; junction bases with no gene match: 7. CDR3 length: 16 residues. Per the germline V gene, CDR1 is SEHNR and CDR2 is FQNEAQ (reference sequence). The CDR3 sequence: CASSLASGLSYNEQFF. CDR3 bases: TGTGCCAGCAGCCTCGCTAGCGGCCTCTCCTACAATGAGCAGTTCTTC.

The CDR3 region is CASSFDSVNTEAFF. The CDR3 DNA reads TGTGCCAGCAGTTTTGACAGCGTGAACACTGAAGCTTTCTTT. This rearrangement joins TRBV7-9 to TRBJ1-1; TRBD1 is a possible D gene (5 bases). The CDR3 extends over 14 amino acids. From germline, CDR1 is SEHNR and CDR2 FQNEAQ (reference sequence). The V gene lost 6 bases and the J gene lost 0 bases, with 11 bases spanning the gap.

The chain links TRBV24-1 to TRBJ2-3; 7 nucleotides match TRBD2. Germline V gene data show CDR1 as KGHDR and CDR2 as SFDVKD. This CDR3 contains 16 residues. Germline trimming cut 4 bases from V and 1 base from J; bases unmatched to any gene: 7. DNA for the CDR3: TGTGCCACCAGTGACCCCGGGACTACCGGCACAGATACGCAGTATTTT. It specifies CATSDPGTTGTDTQYF.

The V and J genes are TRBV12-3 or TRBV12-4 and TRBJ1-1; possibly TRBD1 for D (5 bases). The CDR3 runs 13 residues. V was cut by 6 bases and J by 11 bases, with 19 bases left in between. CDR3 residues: CASRQTGTDLAFF. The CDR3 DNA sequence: TGTGCCAGCAGGCAGACCGGGACTGATCTTGCTTTCTTT.

CDR3 bases: TGTGCCAGCAGCGTCCGGCGCAGGGTAACAAGGAACACCATATATTTT. Amino acid sequence: CASSVRRRVTRNTIYF. The chain is built from TRBV28 and TRBJ1-3; D may be TRBD1 (5 bases). CDR3 length: 16 amino acids. Germline V gene lookup returns CDR1 MDHEN and CDR2 SYDVKM. With 6 bases removed from V and 7 bases from J, the gap between germline ends came to 22 bases. The variable domain in full, with the rest retrieved from reference TRBV28 and TRBJ1-3, is DVKVTQSSRYLVKRTGEKVFLECVQDMDHENMFWYRQDPGLGLRLIYFSYDVKMKEKGDIPEGYSVSREKKERFSLILESASTNQTSMYLCASSVRRRVTRNTIYFGEGSWLTVV.

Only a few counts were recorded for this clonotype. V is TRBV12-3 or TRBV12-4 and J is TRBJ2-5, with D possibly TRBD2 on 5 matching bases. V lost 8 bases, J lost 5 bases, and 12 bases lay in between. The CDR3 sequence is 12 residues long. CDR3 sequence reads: CASGESEETQYF. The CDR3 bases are TGTGCCAGCGGGGAGTCGGAGGAGACCCAGTACTTC.

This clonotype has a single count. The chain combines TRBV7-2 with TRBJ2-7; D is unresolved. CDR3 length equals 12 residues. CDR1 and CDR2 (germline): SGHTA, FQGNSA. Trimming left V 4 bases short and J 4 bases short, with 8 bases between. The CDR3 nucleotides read TGTGCCAGCAGCTACTCGACTTACGAGCAGTACTTC. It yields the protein CASSYSTYEQYF.

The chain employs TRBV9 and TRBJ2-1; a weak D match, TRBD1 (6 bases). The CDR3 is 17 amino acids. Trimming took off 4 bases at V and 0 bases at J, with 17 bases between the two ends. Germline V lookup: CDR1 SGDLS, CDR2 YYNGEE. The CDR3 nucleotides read TGTGCCAGCAGCCCCAGGACAGTTACGAGCTCCTACAATGAGCAGTTCTTC. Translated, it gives CASSPRTVTSSYNEQFF.

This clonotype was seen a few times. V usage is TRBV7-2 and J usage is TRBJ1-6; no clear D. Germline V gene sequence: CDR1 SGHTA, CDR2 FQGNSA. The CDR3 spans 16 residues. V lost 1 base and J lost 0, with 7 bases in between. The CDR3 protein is CASSLEFSSYNSPLHF. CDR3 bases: TGTGCCAGCAGCTTAGAATTCAGCTCCTATAATTCACCCCTCCACTTT.

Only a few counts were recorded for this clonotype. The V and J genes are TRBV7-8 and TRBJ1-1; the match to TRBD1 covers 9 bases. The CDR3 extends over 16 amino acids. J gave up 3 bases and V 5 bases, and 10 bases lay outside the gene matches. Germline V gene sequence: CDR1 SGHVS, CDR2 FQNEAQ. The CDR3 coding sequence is TGTGCCAGCAGCAGGGGATGGGACAGGGTATACACTGAAGCTTTCTTT. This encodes CASSRGWDRVYTEAFF.

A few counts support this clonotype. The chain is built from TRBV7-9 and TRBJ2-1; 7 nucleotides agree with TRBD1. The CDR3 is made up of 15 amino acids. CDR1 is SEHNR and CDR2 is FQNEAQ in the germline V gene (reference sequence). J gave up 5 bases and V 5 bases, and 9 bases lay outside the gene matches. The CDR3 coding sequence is TGTGCCAGCAGCGCCCAGCAGGGGGTCCACAATGAGCAGTTCTTC. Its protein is CASSAQQGVHNEQFF. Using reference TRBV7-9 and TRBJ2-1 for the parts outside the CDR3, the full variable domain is DTGVSQNPRHKITKRGQNVTFRCDPISEHNRLYWYRQTLGQGPEFLTYFQNEAQLEKSRLLSDRFSAERPKGSFSTLEIQRTEQGDSAMYLCASSAQQGVHNEQFFGPGTRLTVL.

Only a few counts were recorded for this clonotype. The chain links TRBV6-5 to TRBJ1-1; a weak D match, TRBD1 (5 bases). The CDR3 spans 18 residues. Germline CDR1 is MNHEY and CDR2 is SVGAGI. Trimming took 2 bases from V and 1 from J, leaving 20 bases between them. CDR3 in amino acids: CASSYHRWKTDKNTEAFF. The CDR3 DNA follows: TGTGCCAGCAGTTACCATCGATGGAAGACAGATAAGAACACTGAAGCTTTCTTT.

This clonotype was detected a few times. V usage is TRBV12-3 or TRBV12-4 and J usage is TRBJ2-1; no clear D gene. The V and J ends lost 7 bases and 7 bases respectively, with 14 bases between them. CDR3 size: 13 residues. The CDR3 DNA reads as TGTGCCAGCACCTCACAAAAATCGAATGAGCAGTTCTTC. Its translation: CASTSQKSNEQFF.

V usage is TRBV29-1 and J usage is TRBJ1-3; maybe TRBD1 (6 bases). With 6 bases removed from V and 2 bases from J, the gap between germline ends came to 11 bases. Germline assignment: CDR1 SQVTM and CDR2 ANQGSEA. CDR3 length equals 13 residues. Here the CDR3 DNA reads TGCAGCGTGATAAGGACAGCTGGAAACACCATATATTTT. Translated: CSVIRTAGNTIYF.

As DNA, the CDR3 is TGTGCCAGCAGCCAAGTAATCGGGGTTCAAGATACGCAGTATTTT. It specifies CASSQVIGVQDTQYF. The V gene is TRBV3-1, the J gene TRBJ2-3; TRBD2 might be the D (5 bases). In germline, CDR1 is LGHDT, CDR2 YNNKEL (reference sequence). The V gene lost 1 base and the J gene lost 5 bases, with 13 bases spanning the gap. The CDR3 totals 15 residues.

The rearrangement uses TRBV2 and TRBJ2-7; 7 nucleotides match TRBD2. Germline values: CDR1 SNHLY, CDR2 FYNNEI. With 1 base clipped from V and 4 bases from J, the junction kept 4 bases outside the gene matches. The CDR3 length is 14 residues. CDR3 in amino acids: CASSEGLATYEQYF. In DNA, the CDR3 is TGTGCCAGCAGTGAAGGACTAGCCACATACGAGCAGTACTTC.

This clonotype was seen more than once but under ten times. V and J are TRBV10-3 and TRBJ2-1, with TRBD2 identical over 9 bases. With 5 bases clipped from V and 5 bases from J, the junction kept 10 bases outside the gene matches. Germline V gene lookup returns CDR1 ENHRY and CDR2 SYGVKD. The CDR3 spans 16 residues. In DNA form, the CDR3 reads TGTGCCATCAGTAGAGTACTAGCGGGTAGCGACAATGAGCAGTTCTTC. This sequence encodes CAISRVLAGSDNEQFF.

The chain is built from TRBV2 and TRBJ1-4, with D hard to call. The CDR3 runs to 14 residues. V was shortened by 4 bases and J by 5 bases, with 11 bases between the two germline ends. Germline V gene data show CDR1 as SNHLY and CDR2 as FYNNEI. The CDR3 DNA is TGTGCCAGCAGTGCGGACCAGCGGAATGAAAAACTGTTTTTT. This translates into CASSADQRNEKLFF.

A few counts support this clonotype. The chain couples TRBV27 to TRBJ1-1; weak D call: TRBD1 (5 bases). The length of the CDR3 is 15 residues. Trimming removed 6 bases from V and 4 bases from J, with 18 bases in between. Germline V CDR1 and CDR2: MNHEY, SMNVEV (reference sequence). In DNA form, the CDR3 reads TGTGCCAGCAGACCCTGGGGGGACGGCCTCACTGAAGCTTTCTTT. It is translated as CASRPWGDGLTEAFF.

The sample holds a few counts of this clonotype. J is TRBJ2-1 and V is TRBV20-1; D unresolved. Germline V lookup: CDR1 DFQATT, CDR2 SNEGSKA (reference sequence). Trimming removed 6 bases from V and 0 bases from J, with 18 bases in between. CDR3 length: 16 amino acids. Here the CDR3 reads CSAEPFTGISYNEQFF. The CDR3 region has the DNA TGCAGTGCGGAACCCTTTACGGGTATCTCCTACAATGAGCAGTTCTTC.

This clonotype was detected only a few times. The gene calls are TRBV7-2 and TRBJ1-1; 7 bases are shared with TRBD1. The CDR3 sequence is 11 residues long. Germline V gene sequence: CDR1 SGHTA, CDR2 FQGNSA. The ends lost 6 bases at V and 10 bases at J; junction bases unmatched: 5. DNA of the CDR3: TGTGCCAGCAGTTCCCAGGGGGTAGCTTTCTTT. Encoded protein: CASSSQGVAFF.

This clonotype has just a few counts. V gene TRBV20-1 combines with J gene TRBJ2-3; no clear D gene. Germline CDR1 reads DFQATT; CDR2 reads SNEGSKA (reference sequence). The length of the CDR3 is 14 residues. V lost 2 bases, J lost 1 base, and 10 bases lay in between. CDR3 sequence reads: CSARRTGRTDTQYF. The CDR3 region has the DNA TGCAGTGCTAGACGCACTGGCCGCACAGATACGCAGTATTTT.

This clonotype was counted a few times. CDR3 amino acids: CSARGRANSGANVLTF. DNA for the CDR3: TGCAGTGCTAGGGGGAGGGCGAACTCTGGGGCCAACGTCCTGACTTTC. V is TRBV20-1 and J is TRBJ2-6, with 7 nucleotides matching TRBD2. Unmatched junction bases numbered 5, after V lost 3 bases and J lost 0 bases. The CDR3 totals 16 residues. Per germline, CDR1 DFQATT and CDR2 SNEGSKA (reference sequence).

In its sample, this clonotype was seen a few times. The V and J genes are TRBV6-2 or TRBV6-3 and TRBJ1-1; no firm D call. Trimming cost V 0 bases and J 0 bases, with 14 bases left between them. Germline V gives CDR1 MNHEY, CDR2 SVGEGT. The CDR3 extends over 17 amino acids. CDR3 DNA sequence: TGTGCCAGCAGTTACTCGAAGGGTGGGTTAATGAACACTGAAGCTTTCTTT. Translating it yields CASSYSKGGLMNTEAFF.

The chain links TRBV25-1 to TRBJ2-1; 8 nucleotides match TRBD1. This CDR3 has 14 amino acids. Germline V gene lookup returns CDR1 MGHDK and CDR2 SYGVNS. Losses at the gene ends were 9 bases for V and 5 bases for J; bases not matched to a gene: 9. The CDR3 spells CARPTGTGNNEQFF. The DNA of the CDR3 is TGTGCCAGGCCGACCGGGACAGGAAACAATGAGCAGTTCTTC.

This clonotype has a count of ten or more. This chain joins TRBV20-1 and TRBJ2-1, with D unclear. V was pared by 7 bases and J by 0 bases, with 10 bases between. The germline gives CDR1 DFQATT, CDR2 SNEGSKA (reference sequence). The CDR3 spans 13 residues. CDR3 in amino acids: CSVRYSSYNEQFF. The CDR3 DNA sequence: TGCAGTGTCCGGTATAGCTCCTACAATGAGCAGTTCTTC.

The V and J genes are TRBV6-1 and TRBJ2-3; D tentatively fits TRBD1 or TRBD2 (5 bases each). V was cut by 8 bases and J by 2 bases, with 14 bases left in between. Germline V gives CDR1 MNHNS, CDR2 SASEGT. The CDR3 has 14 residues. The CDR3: CASRDGFPTDTQYF. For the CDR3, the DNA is TGTGCCAGCCGGGACGGCTTTCCCACAGATACGCAGTATTTT.